What follows are 9 T cell receptor beta chains derived from one specimen sequenced in a study of T cell responses to AZD1222 COVID-19 vaccine. TCRdb's table, derived via immunoSEQ multiplex PCR, lists solely in-frame clones and lacks some. This table holds more than 100,000 clones, 92% found once. The specimen was peripheral blood, collected 28 days after the second AZD1222 dose. Source of these receptors: an adult who received the AZD1222 COVID-19 vaccine.

The chain joins TRBV6-5 to TRBJ2-7, with D perhaps TRBD2 (6 bases). The CDR3 runs to 13 residues. V was clipped by 2 bases and J by 2 bases, with 7 bases between them. Germline CDR1 is MNHEY and CDR2 is SVGAGI. The CDR3 region is CASSYREAYEQYF. For the CDR3, the DNA is TGTGCCAGCAGTTACAGGGAGGCCTACGAGCAGTACTTC.

This clone appeared once. This chain links TRBV28 with TRBJ1-1, with 7 bases lining up with TRBD1. CDR1 and CDR2 from the germline V gene are MDHEN and SYDVKM. The ends lost 1 base at V and 2 bases at J; junction bases unmatched: 7. The CDR3 contains 16 residues. The CDR3: CASSLLAGTVNTEAFF. The CDR3 coding sequence is TGTGCCAGCAGTTTATTGGCCGGGACAGTCAACACTGAAGCTTTCTTT.

The rearrangement uses TRBV9 and TRBJ2-3; D ambiguous. Germline loops: CDR1 SGDLS, CDR2 YYNGEE. The CDR3 sequence is 13 residues long. Trimming took 2 bases from V and 2 from J, leaving 6 bases between them. Here the CDR3 DNA reads TGTGCCAGCAGCGTCCAAATCACAGATACGCAGTATTTT. The encoded protein is CASSVQITDTQYF.

The gene calls are TRBV3-1 (or the pseudogene TRBV3-2) and TRBJ2-2, with unresolved D. CDR3 length: 16 residues. CDR1 is LGHDT and CDR2 is YNNKEL in the germline V gene (reference sequence). V shed 0 bases and J shed 0 bases, with 8 bases lying between them. The CDR3 spells CASSQEGGSNTGELFF. CDR3 nucleotide sequence: TGTGCCAGCAGCCAAGAGGGCGGTTCGAACACCGGGGAGCTGTTTTTT.

This sequence joins TRBV7-2 and TRBJ1-1, with 7 bases identical to TRBD1. V lost 5 bases to trimming and J lost 3 bases; unmatched junction nucleotides: 3. CDR3 length equals 13 residues. Germline values: CDR1 SGHTA, CDR2 FQGNSA. CDR3 DNA sequence: TGTGCCAGCAGCGGTGACAGGGACACTGAAGCTTTCTTT. Translated: CASSGDRDTEAFF. Full variable domain (remainder filled in from reference TRBV7-2 and TRBJ1-1): GAGVSQSPSNKVTEKGKDVELRCDPISGHTALYWYRQSLGQGLEFLIYFQGNSAPDKSGLPSDRFSAERTGGSVSTLTIQRTQQEDSAVYLCASSGDRDTEAFFGQGTRLTVV.

The chain combines TRBV19 with TRBJ1-1, with TRBD1 identical over 8 bases. Looked up from germline, CDR1 is LNHDA and CDR2 is SQIVND (reference sequence). CDR3 length equals 16 residues. After removal of 6 bases from V and 1 base from J, the junction contained 10 bases not matched to a gene. The CDR3 bases are TGTGCCAGTAGCCCTCTGCGACAGGGGAGGAACACTGAAGCTTTCTTT. Translated, it gives CASSPLRQGRNTEAFF.

This clone was seen a single time. The V and J genes are TRBV11-3 and TRBJ2-3, with 9 positions matching TRBD1. The CDR3 length is 16 residues. Germline V gives CDR1 SGHNT, CDR2 YENEEA. Trimming at V came to 1 base and at J to 1 base, leaving 3 bases not matched to a gene. The CDR3 region has the DNA TGTGCCAGCAGCTTAGCGACAGGGGGTCGCACAGATACGCAGTATTTT. As protein: CASSLATGGRTDTQYF.

The CDR3 DNA follows: TGTGCCAGCTCACGGGCACGGGTAACAGGGGGACAAGAGACCCAGTACTTC. It specifies CASSRARVTGGQETQYF. The chain employs TRBV18 and TRBJ2-5, with 8 bases lining up with TRBD1. The CDR3 totals 17 residues. Germline values: CDR1 KGHSH, CDR2 LQKENI. After removal of 4 bases from V and 2 bases from J, the junction contained 12 bases not matched to a gene. Looking up the rest from reference TRBV18 and TRBJ2-5 gives the full variable domain: NAGVMQNPRHLVRRRGQEARLRCSPMKGHSHVYWYRQLPEEGLKFMVYLQKENIIDESGMPKERFSAEFPKEGPSILRIQQVVRGDSAAYFCASSRARVTGGQETQYFGPGTRLLVL.

V is TRBV19 and J is TRBJ1-4; tentatively, D is TRBD1 (6 bases). The germline V gene has CDR1 LNHDA and CDR2 SQIVND (reference sequence). With 6 bases removed from V and 7 bases from J, the gap between germline ends came to 24 bases. This CDR3 region has 17 residues. The CDR3 DNA follows: TGTGCCAGTAGCGCAACGGCGGCCGGGGGCTTTGGTGAAAAACTGTTTTTT. Translated, it gives CASSATAAGGFGEKLFF. The full variable domain, with the rest looked up from reference TRBV19 and TRBJ1-4, is DGGITQSPKYLFRKEGQNVTLSCEQNLNHDAMYWYRQDPGQGLRLIYYSQIVNDFQKGDIAEGYSVSREKKESFPLTVTSAQKNPTAFYLCASSATAAGGFGEKLFFGSGTQLSVL.